These 29 T cell receptor beta chains were all obtained from the same sample, sequenced in a study of OX40 agonist ivuxolimab in advanced cancers. Generated by immunoSEQ multiplex PCR, the TCRdb table keeps only in-frame clones and is missing some. The table has roughly 30,000 clones, about nine tenths seen once. The sample consisted of CD4+ or CD8+ T cells sorted from blood, taken in a trial of the OX40 agonist ivuxolimab. The receptors were gathered from an adult with an advanced solid tumor such as melanoma, head and neck, liver or kidney cancer.

The V call is TRBV5-1, the J call TRBJ1-3; TRBD1 might be the D (6 bases). V dropped 1 base and J dropped 2 bases, with 7 bases sitting between them. The CDR3 contains 14 residues. CDR1 and CDR2 (germline): SGHRS, YFSETQ. This CDR3 reads CASSLWGPGNTIYF. DNA of the CDR3: TGCGCCAGCAGCTTGTGGGGGCCTGGAAACACCATATATTTT.

The chain uses TRBV10-2 and TRBJ1-1; possible D gene TRBD1, 5 bases. Germline-derived CDR1 and CDR2 are WSHSY and SAAADI. V gave up 2 bases and J gave up 5 bases, with 9 bases separating them. This CDR3 has 13 residues. DNA for the CDR3: TGCGCCAGCAGTGAGGGGAGGGGAACTGAAGCTTTCTTT. Residues: CASSEGRGTEAFF.

This rearrangement joins TRBV4-1 to TRBJ2-7; D might be TRBD2 (6 bases). The V gene lost 6 bases and the J gene lost 4 bases, with 19 bases spanning the gap. Germline-derived CDR1 and CDR2 are MGHRA and YSYEKL. There are 15 residues in the CDR3. In DNA, the CDR3 is TGCGCCAGCAGTGAAGGGACTTCCAGCAGGTACGAGCAGTACTTC. Protein: CASSEGTSSRYEQYF.

This clone occurred once. This chain joins TRBV7-6 and TRBJ2-1, with a tentative D call TRBD2 (6 bases). The CDR3 runs to 18 residues. Trimming took off 8 bases at V and 7 bases at J, with 30 bases between the two ends. CDR1 is SGHVS and CDR2 is FNYEAQ in the germline V gene. The CDR3, as DNA: TGTGCCAGCCGCCGGAGGCGGGGACTCCGGGATGGGGAAAATGAGCAGTTCTTC. Its protein is CASRRRRGLRDGENEQFF.

The chain has TRBV19 and TRBJ2-7; TRBD1 matches at 8 bases. Germline lookup yields CDR1 LNHDA and CDR2 SQIVND (reference sequence). The CDR3 is 15 residues long. V was clipped by 5 bases and J by 4 bases; unmatched bases: 10. This CDR3 is CASSYGGQGLYEQYF. Written as DNA, the CDR3 is TGTGCCAGTAGTTACGGTGGACAGGGCTTGTACGAGCAGTACTTC.

CDR3 region: CASSLLGSEQYF. Here the CDR3 DNA reads TGTGCCAGCAGCTTATTGGGGTCCGAGCAGTACTTC. The chain combines TRBV7-2 with TRBJ2-5; no definite D call. TRBJ2-7 explains the end of the DNA better; the J call may be wrong. CDR1 SGHTA and CDR2 FQGNSA come from the germline V gene. This CDR3 is built from 12 residues.

Relative to its sample, this clone is medium-sized. CDR3 loop: CASSSREGREQYF. The CDR3 DNA sequence: TGTGCCAGCAGCTCCAGGGAAGGGAGGGAGCAGTACTTC. The V gene is TRBV11-3, the J gene TRBJ2-7; perhaps TRBD2 as D (6 bases). CDR3 length: 13 amino acids. V dropped 4 bases and J dropped 7 bases, with 14 bases sitting between them. CDR1 and CDR2 from the germline V gene are SGHNT and YENEEA.

This rearrangement joins TRBV4-1 to TRBJ1-6, with 7 nucleotides matching TRBD1. The germline V gene has CDR1 MGHRA and CDR2 YSYEKL. The J segment lost 8 bases and the V segment lost 0 bases, leaving 10 bases of the junction unmatched. CDR3 length: 17 residues. CDR3 amino acids: CASSQEPRQGRDSPLHF. In nucleotides, the CDR3 is TGCGCCAGCAGCCAAGAACCTAGACAGGGTCGGGATTCACCCCTCCACTTT.

This clone appeared a single time. The rearrangement uses TRBV7-2 and TRBJ1-2, with TRBD1 matching over 11 bases. CDR3 length: 15 residues. Looked up from germline, CDR1 is SGHTA and CDR2 is FQGNSA. The J segment lost 4 bases and the V segment lost 6 bases, leaving 7 bases of the junction unmatched. The CDR3 bases are TGTGCCAGCAGTGAGAGGACAGGGGGCGGCTATGGCTACACCTTC. This encodes CASSERTGGGYGYTF.

The chain has TRBV29-1 and TRBJ2-7; D is tentatively TRBD1 or TRBD2 (5 bases each). Germline-derived CDR1 and CDR2 are SQVTM and ANQGSEA. The V gene lost 7 bases and the J gene lost 0 bases, with 19 bases spanning the gap. This CDR3 has 15 amino acids. CDR3 sequence: CSAGLYRDVSYEQYF. CDR3 in DNA: TGCAGCGCCGGCCTCTACCGGGACGTCTCCTACGAGCAGTACTTC.

The rearrangement links TRBV2 to TRBJ2-4, with D uncertain. V dropped 3 bases and J dropped 7 bases, with 7 bases sitting between them. Germline V gene data show CDR1 as SNHLY and CDR2 as FYNNEI. This CDR3 region has 12 residues. The CDR3 region has the DNA TGTGCCAGCAGTGACAGTACCAACATTCAGTACTTC. This translates into CASSDSTNIQYF.

V and J are TRBV27 and TRBJ2-7; TRBD2 agrees at 12 bases. From germline, CDR1 is MNHEY and CDR2 SMNVEV (reference sequence). The CDR3 has 14 amino acids. V shed 8 bases and J 4 bases; nucleotides not matched to a gene: 6. In DNA form, the CDR3 reads TGTGCCAGCGGCCTAGCGGGAGGGTCGTACGAGCAGTACTTC. Its protein product is CASGLAGGSYEQYF.

V gene TRBV11-2 combines with J gene TRBJ1-1, with D perhaps matching TRBD1 (6 bases). The V and J ends lost 5 bases and 4 bases respectively, with 11 bases between them. The CDR3 extends over 13 amino acids. Germline CDR1 reads SGHAT; CDR2 reads FQNNGV. This CDR3 reads CASSVRGGTEAFF. For the CDR3, the DNA is TGTGCCAGCAGCGTCAGGGGTGGCACTGAAGCTTTCTTT.

V is TRBV11-2 and J is TRBJ2-5; D ambiguous. The germline V gene encodes CDR1 SGHAT and CDR2 FQNNGV. V lost 3 bases and J 5 bases, leaving 4 bases between the germline ends. The CDR3 runs to 11 residues. In DNA form, the CDR3 reads TGTGCCAGCAGCTTCCTGGAGACCCAGTACTTC. As protein: CASSFLETQYF.

This chain connects TRBV6-5 to TRBJ1-2; D unresolved. The germline V gene has CDR1 MNHEY and CDR2 SVGAGI. CDR3 length equals 11 residues. V dropped 2 bases and J dropped 6 bases, with 4 bases sitting between them. CDR3 DNA sequence: TGTGCCAGCAGTTACGGCAATGGCTACACCTTC. This sequence encodes CASSYGNGYTF.

The gene calls are TRBV5-5 and TRBJ1-3; 7 bases line up with TRBD1. The CDR3 spans 15 residues. The V and J ends lost 0 bases and 2 bases, in that order; junction bases with no gene match: 2. The germline CDR1 and CDR2 sequences are SGHKS and YYEKEE (reference sequence). CDR3 sequence: CASSLEGATGNTIYF. The CDR3, as DNA: TGTGCCAGCAGCTTGGAGGGGGCGACTGGAAACACCATATATTTT.

This chain joins TRBV19 and TRBJ2-2, with D perhaps TRBD1 (6 bases). CDR1 LNHDA and CDR2 SQIVND come from the germline V gene (reference sequence). The CDR3 spans 15 residues. V dropped 1 base and J dropped 6 bases, with 12 bases sitting between them. The CDR3 spells CASSIGTAFSGELFF. CDR3 DNA: TGTGCCAGTAGTATAGGGACAGCGTTTTCCGGGGAGCTGTTTTTT.

This sequence joins TRBV6-6 and TRBJ2-5; 8 positions match TRBD2. J lost 5 bases, V lost 7 bases, and 9 bases had no gene match. Germline V gives CDR1 MNHNY, CDR2 SVGAGI (reference sequence). The CDR3 has 14 amino acids. CDR3 residues: CASNRAGEGETQYF. CDR3 coding DNA: TGTGCCAGCAACCGAGCGGGAGAGGGGGAGACCCAGTACTTC.

The chain joins TRBV20-1 to TRBJ2-3; D gene unclear. The CDR3 runs 10 residues. The V gene's germline CDR1 is DFQATT and CDR2 SNEGSKA (reference sequence). V dropped 3 bases and J dropped 9 bases, with 7 bases sitting between them. The DNA for the CDR3 is TGCAGTGCTAGCTCGGAGACGCAGTATTTT. Its protein product is CSASSETQYF.

This chain joins TRBV5-4 and TRBJ2-1, with D perhaps matching TRBD2 (6 bases). The CDR3 is 15 amino acids. Germline CDR1 is SGHNT and CDR2 is YYREEE (reference sequence). V was clipped by 2 bases and J by 4 bases, with 13 bases between them. The CDR3 DNA is TGTGCCAGCAGCTTTGAAGGGACTTCGTACAATGAGCAGTTCTTC. Residues: CASSFEGTSYNEQFF.

The chain is built from TRBV11-2 and TRBJ1-5; D may be TRBD1 (6 bases). Per the germline V gene, CDR1 is SGHAT and CDR2 is FQNNGV. The ends were cut back, 1 base at V and 7 bases at J, with 14 bases in the middle. There are 15 residues in the CDR3. CDR3: CASSLGAGAGQPQHF. CDR3 sequence (DNA): TGTGCCAGCAGCTTAGGGGCAGGGGCAGGACAGCCCCAGCATTTT.

As to this clone: Other DNA sequences in the same sample also yield this CDR3. The rearrangement uses TRBV4-1 and TRBJ2-5, with D possibly matching TRBD1 (5 bases). CDR1 and CDR2 from the germline V gene are MGHRA and YSYEKL. V lost 1 base, J lost 4 bases, and 7 bases lay in between. This CDR3 contains 13 residues. CDR3 sequence: CASSQVTGETQYF. In DNA form, the CDR3 reads TGCGCCAGCAGCCAAGTCACAGGAGAGACCCAGTACTTC.

As concerns this clone: The junction shows a germline mismatch at one end, possibly a read error. The chain carries TRBV5-1 and TRBJ2-3; D is possibly TRBD1 or TRBD2 (7 bases each). CDR3 length equals 16 residues. Germline CDR1 is SGHRS and CDR2 is YFSETQ. For the CDR3, the DNA is TGTGCCAGCAGTTTGGGAGGGGGACAGCGCACAGATACGCAGTATTTT. Amino acids: CASSLGGGQRTDTQYF.

The chain carries TRBV7-9 and TRBJ2-7; 12 bases line up with TRBD2. The CDR3 extends over 15 amino acids. V was clipped by 5 bases and J by 5 bases; unmatched bases: 7. Looked up from germline, CDR1 is SEHNR and CDR2 is FQNEAQ (reference sequence). CDR3 region: CASSDASGRADEQYF. The DNA of the CDR3 is TGTGCCAGCAGCGATGCTAGCGGGAGGGCCGACGAGCAGTACTTC.

This chain connects TRBV4-1 to TRBJ2-2, with no clear D. V lost 3 bases and J 0 bases, leaving 2 bases between the germline ends. The CDR3 extends over 13 amino acids. Looked up from germline, CDR1 is MGHRA and CDR2 is YSYEKL. This CDR3 reads CASSHTNTGELFF. The CDR3 nucleotides read TGCGCCAGCAGCCACACGAACACCGGGGAGCTGTTTTTT.

V and J are TRBV7-2 and TRBJ1-2, with D hard to call. Trimming pared 3 bases from V and 4 bases from J, leaving 15 bases between. CDR1 and CDR2 from the germline V gene are SGHTA and FQGNSA. The CDR3 has 15 residues. The CDR3 here is CASSFGSSPSYGYTF. CDR3 in DNA: TGTGCCAGCAGCTTCGGTAGCAGTCCGAGCTATGGCTACACCTTC.

The chain uses TRBV7-9 and TRBJ1-2; no reliable D call. The V gene lost 6 bases and the J gene lost 5 bases, with 13 bases spanning the gap. CDR1 is SEHNR, CDR2 FQNEAQ, per germline (reference sequence). The CDR3 is 13 residues long. The CDR3 protein is CASSTPRPYGYTF. The CDR3 DNA reads TGTGCCAGCAGTACGCCTAGACCTTATGGCTACACCTTC.

This chain uses TRBV5-8 with TRBJ2-7, with D unresolved. Germline assignment: CDR1 SGHTS and CDR2 YDEGEE. Trimming took 2 bases from V and 7 from J, leaving 13 bases between them. This CDR3 has 13 amino acids. The CDR3 region is CASSFSQRWEQYF. The DNA of the CDR3 is TGTGCCAGCAGCTTCTCACAAAGGTGGGAGCAGTACTTC. The full variable domain, in which reference TRBV5-8 and TRBJ2-7 provide the parts outside the CDR3, is EAGVTQSPTHLIKTRGQQATLRCSPISGHTSVYWYQQALGLGLQFLLWYDEGEERNRGNFPPRFSGRQFPNYSSELNVNALELEDSALYLCASSFSQRWEQYFGPGTRLTVT.

In this sample, this clone turned up once. This chain joins TRBV5-6 and TRBJ2-7; TRBD1 matches 9 bases. The length of the CDR3 is 17 residues. The ends lost 2 bases at V and 3 bases at J; junction bases unmatched: 12. In germline, CDR1 is SGHDT, CDR2 YYEEEE. This CDR3 reads CASSFIGTGTGSYEQYF. The CDR3 region has the DNA TGTGCCAGCAGCTTCATTGGGACCGGGACAGGGAGCTACGAGCAGTACTTC.